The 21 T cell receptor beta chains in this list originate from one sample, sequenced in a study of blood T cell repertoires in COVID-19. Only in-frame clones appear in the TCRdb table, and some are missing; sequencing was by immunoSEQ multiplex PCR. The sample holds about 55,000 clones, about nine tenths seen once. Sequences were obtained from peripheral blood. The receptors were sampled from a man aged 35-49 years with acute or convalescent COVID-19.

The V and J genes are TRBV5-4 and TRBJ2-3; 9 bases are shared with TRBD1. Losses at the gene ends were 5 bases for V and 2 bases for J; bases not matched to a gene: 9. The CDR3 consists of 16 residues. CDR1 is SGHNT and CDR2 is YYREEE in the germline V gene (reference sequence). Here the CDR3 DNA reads TGTGCCAGCAGTCGTCCGGGACAGGGCGTCACAGATACGCAGTATTTT. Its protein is CASSRPGQGVTDTQYF. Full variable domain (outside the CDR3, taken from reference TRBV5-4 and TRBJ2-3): ETGVTQSPTHLIKTRGQQVTLRCSSQSGHNTVSWYQQALGQGPQFIFQYYREEENGRGNFPPRFSGLQFPNYSSELNVNALELDDSALYLCASSRPGQGVTDTQYFGPGTRLTVL.

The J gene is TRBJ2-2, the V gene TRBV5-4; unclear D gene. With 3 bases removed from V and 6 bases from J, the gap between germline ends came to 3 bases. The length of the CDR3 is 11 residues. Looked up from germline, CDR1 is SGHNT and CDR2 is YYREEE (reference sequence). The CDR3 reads CASSSSGELFF. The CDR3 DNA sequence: TGTGCCAGCAGCTCATCCGGGGAGCTGTTTTTT. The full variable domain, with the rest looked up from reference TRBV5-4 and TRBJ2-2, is ETGVTQSPTHLIKTRGQQVTLRCSSQSGHNTVSWYQQALGQGPQFIFQYYREEENGRGNFPPRFSGLQFPNYSSELNVNALELDDSALYLCASSSSGELFFGEGSRLTVL.

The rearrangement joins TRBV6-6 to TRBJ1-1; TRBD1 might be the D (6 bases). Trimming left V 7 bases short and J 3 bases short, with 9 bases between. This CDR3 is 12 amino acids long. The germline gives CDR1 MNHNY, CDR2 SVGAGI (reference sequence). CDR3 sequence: CASTSGDTEAFF. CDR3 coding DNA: TGTGCCAGCACCTCAGGGGACACTGAAGCTTTCTTT.

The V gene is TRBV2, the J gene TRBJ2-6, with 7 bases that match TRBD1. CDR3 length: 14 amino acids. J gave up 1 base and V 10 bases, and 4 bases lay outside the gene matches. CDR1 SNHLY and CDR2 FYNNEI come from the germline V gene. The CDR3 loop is CATRQGSGANVLTF. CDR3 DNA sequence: TGTGCCACCAGACAGGGATCTGGGGCCAACGTCCTGACTTTC.

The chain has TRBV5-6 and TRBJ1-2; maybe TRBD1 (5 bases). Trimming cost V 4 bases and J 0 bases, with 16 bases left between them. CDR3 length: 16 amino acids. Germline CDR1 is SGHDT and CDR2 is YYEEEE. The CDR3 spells CASSQALTEANYGYTF. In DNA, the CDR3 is TGTGCCAGCAGCCAGGCCTTGACAGAGGCTAACTATGGCTACACCTTC.

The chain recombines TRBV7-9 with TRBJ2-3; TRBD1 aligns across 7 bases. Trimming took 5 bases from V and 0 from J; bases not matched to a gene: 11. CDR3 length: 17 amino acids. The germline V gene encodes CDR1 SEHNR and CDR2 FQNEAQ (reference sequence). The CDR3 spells CASSPRGGGLSTDTQYF. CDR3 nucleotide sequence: TGTGCCAGCAGCCCCAGAGGGGGCGGGCTAAGCACAGATACGCAGTATTTT.

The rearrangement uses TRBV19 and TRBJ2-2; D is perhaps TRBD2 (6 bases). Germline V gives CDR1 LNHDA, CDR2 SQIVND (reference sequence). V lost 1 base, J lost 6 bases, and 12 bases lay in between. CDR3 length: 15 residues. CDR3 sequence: CASSIVGGSSGELFF. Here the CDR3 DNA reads TGTGCCAGTAGTATAGTGGGAGGTTCTTCCGGGGAGCTGTTTTTT.

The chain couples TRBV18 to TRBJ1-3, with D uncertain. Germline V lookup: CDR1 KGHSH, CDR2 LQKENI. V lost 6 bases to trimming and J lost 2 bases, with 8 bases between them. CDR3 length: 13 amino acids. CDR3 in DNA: TGTGCCAGCTCCCAGGAAGCTGGAAACACCATATATTTT. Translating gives CASSQEAGNTIYF.

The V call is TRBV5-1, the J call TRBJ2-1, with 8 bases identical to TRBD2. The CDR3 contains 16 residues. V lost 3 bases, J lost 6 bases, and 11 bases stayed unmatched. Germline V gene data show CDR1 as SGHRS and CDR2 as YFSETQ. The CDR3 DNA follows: TGCGCCAGCAGCTCGTTTGCGGGAGGTGCCCGCAATGAGCAGTTCTTC. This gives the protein CASSSFAGGARNEQFF.

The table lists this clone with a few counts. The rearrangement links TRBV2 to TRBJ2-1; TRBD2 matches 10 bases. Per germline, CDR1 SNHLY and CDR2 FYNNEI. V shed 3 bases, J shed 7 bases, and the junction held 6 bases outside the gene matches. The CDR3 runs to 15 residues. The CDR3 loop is CASSDWASGRNEQFF. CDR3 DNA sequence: TGTGCCAGCAGTGATTGGGCTAGCGGGAGAAATGAGCAGTTCTTC.

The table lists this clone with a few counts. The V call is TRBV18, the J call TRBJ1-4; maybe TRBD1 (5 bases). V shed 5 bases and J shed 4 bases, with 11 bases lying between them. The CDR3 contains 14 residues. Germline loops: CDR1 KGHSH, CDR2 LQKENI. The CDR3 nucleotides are TGTGCCAGCTCAACCGGGGGGTATAATGAAAAACTGTTTTTT. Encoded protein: CASSTGGYNEKLFF.

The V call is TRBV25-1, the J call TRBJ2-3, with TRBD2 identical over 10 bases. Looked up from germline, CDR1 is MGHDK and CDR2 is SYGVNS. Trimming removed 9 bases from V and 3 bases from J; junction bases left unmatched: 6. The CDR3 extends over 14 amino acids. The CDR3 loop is CASTSGRGTDTQYF. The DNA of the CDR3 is TGTGCCAGTACGAGCGGGAGGGGAACAGATACGCAGTATTTT.

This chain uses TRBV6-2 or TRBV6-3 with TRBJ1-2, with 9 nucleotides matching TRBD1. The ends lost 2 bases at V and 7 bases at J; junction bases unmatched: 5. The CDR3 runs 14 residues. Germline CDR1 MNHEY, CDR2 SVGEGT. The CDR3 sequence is CASSYGQGSTGYTF. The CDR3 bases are TGTGCCAGCAGTTACGGACAGGGGTCGACTGGCTACACCTTC.

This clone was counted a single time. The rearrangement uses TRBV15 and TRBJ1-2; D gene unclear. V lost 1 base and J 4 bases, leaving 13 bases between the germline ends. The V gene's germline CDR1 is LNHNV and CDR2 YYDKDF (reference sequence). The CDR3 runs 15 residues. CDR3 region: CATSRGALEGYGYTF. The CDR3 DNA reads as TGTGCCACCAGCAGAGGGGCCCTAGAGGGCTATGGCTACACCTTC.

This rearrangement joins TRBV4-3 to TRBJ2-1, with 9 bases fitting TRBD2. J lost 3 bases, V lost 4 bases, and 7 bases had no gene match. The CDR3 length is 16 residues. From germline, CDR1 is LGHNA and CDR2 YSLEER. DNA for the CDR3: TGCGCCAGCAGCCGGTACTCTAGCGGGGACTACAATGAGCAGTTCTTC. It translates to CASSRYSSGDYNEQFF.

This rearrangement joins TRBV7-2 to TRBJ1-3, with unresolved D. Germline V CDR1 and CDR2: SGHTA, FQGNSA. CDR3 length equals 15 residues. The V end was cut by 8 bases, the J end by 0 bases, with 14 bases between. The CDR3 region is CASRPGVVSGNTIYF. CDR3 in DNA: TGTGCCAGCCGACCCGGGGTCGTCTCTGGAAACACCATATATTTT.

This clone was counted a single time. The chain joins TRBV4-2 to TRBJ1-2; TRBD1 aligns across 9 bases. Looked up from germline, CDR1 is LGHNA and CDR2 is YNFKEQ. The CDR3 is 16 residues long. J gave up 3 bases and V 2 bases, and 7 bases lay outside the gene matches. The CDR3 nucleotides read TGTGCCAGCAGCCAAAAGACCGGACAGGGGCACTATGGCTACACCTTC. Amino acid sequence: CASSQKTGQGHYGYTF.

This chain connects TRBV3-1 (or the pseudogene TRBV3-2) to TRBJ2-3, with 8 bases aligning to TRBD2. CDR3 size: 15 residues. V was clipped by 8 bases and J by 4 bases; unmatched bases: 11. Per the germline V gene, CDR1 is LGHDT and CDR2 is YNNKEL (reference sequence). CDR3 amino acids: CASSFTSGGADTQYF. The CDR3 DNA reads TGTGCCAGCTCCTTTACTAGCGGTGGGGCAGATACGCAGTATTTT.

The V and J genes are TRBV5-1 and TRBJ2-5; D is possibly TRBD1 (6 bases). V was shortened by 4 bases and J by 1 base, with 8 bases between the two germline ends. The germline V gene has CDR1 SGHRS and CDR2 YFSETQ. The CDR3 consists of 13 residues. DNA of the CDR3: TGCGCCAGCAGCAGGGACACCCAAGAGACCCAGTACTTC. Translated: CASSRDTQETQYF. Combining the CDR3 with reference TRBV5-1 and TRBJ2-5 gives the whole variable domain KAGVTQTPRYLIKTRGQQVTLSCSPISGHRSVSWYQQTPGQGLQFLFEYFSETQRNKGNFPGRFSGRQFSNSRSEMNVSTLELGDSALYLCASSRDTQETQYFGPGTRLLVL.

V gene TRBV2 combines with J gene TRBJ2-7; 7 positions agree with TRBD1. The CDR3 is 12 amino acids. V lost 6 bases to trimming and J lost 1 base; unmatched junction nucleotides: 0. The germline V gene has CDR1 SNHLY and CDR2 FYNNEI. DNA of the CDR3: TGTGCCAGCAGGGACAGGTCCTACGAGCAGTACTTC. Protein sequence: CASRDRSYEQYF.

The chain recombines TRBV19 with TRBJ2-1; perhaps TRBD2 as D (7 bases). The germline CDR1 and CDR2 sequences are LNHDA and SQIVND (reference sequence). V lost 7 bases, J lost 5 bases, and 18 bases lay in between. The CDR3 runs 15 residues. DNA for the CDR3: TGTGCCAGTACCCCGTGGGGGGGCCGGGACAATGAGCAGTTCTTC. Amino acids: CASTPWGGRDNEQFF.